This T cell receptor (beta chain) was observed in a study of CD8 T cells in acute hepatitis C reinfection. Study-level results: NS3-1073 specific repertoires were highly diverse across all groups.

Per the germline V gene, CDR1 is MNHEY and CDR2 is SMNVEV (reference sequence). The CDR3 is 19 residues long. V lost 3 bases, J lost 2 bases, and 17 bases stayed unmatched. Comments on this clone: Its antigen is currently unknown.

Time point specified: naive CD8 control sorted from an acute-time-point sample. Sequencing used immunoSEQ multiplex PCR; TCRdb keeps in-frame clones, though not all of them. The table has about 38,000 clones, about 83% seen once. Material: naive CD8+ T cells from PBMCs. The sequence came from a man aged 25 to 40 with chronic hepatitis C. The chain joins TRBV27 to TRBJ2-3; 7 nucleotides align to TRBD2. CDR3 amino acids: CASSFFSGLPPAPTDTQYF. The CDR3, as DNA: TGTGCCAGCAGTTTTTTTAGCGGGCTACCCCCGGCCCCCACAGATACGCAGTATTTT.